The 32 T cell receptor beta chains presented below share a single source sample, sequenced in a study of response to subunit inactivated influenza vaccine (dated by TCRdb to the late 2010s). Libraries were built with RT-PCR. TCRdb names Illumina HiSeq 2500 as the instrument used. TCRdb reprocessed the public reads (quality trimming at Q25 with fastp, clone calling with MiXCR) and kept in-frame beta chains. A single entry per CDR3 protein holds the most common genes and DNA from its merged rows. The sample profile shows 860,000 or so distinct CDR3 sequences; 20% to 25% of them were found once. Roughly 10% of the sample belongs to the ten largest clones. The sample here was PBMCs from blood, taken 5 to 6 days after vaccination. These receptor sequences come from a man aged 50 or older who received an inactivated influenza vaccine. Donor details come from another sample of the same person, matched by shared clones.

This clonotype was recorded once. The chain combines TRBV30 with TRBJ1-4, with unresolved D. The CDR3 is 14 residues long. Trimming removed 2 bases at V and 4 bases at J, with 11 bases between. Germline assignment: CDR1 GTSNPN and CDR2 SVGIG (reference sequence). CDR3 nucleotide sequence: TGTGCCTGGAGTAGGCGGATGAATAATGAAAAACTGTTTTTT. It yields the protein CAWSRRMNNEKLFF.

This chain connects TRBV24-1 to TRBJ2-1, with TRBD1 identical over 10 bases. The J segment lost 3 bases and the V segment lost 3 bases, leaving 13 bases of the junction unmatched. This CDR3 is 19 amino acids long. From germline, CDR1 is KGHDR and CDR2 SFDVKD. The CDR3 nucleotides read TGTGCCACCAGTGATCCCCTCGCCCGGACAGGGGGGAGCTACAATGAGCAGTTCTTC. Its translation is CATSDPLARTGGSYNEQFF.

The chain employs TRBV14 and TRBJ2-3; D uncertain. Trimming removed 0 bases at V and 0 bases at J, with 25 bases between. The CDR3 spans 21 residues. The germline gives CDR1 SGHDN, CDR2 FVKESK. The CDR3, as DNA: TGTGCCAGCAGCCAAGACGACAATCTCCGTCTCTTCATATCTAGCACAGATACGCAGTATTTT. Protein product: CASSQDDNLRLFISSTDTQYF.

The table lists this clonotype with a few counts. At one of its ends the junction is not consistent with the germline gene, which may arise from a read error. The chain has TRBV6-5 and TRBJ2-2; D gene ambiguous. The CDR3 has 15 residues. Germline V lookup: CDR1 MNHEY, CDR2 SVGAGI. CDR3 residues: CASRYSFGLTGELFF. The CDR3 bases are TGTGCCAGCAGATACTCCTTCGGGCTCACCGGGGAGCTGTTTTTT.

This clonotype was picked up a small number of times. This CDR3 reads CASSLAPGNEKLFF. The CDR3 DNA sequence: TGTGCCAGCAGCTTGGCCCCTGGAAATGAAAAACTGTTTTTT. This rearrangement joins TRBV5-5 to TRBJ1-4, with unresolved D. Trimming pared 0 bases from V and 5 bases from J, leaving 8 bases between. The CDR3 is 14 residues long. Germline V lookup: CDR1 SGHKS, CDR2 YYEKEE (reference sequence). The full variable domain, rest sourced from reference TRBV5-5 and TRBJ1-4, is DAGVTQSPTHLIKTRGQQVTLRCSPISGHKSVSWYQQVLGQGPQFIFQYYEKEERGRGNFPDRFSARQFPNYSSELNVNALLLGDSALYLCASSLAPGNEKLFFGSGTQLSVL.

The rearrangement links TRBV12-3 or TRBV12-4 to TRBJ2-7; no clear D gene. Trimming shortened V by 3 bases and J by 1 base, and 13 bases separated the two germline ends. This CDR3 contains 15 residues. The chain's CDR3 is CASSLGLDTSYEQYF. CDR3 DNA sequence: TGTGCCAGCAGTTTGGGTCTAGACACTTCCTACGAGCAGTACTTC.

The rearrangement joins TRBV2 to TRBJ2-3, with 8 positions matching TRBD2. Germline V gene data show CDR1 as SNHLY and CDR2 as FYNNEI. The CDR3 loop spans 14 amino acids. V lost 8 bases and J lost 4; bases outside the gene matches: 8. CDR3 sequence: CASREGGLADTQYF. The DNA for the CDR3 is TGTGCCAGCCGGGAGGGAGGGTTAGCAGATACGCAGTATTTT.

The V and J genes are TRBV5-1 and TRBJ2-1, with D possibly matching TRBD2 (5 bases). Germline V CDR1 and CDR2: SGHRS, YFSETQ. The germline V and J ends were trimmed by 3 bases and 0 bases, with 16 bases remaining between them. CDR3 size: 17 residues. Here the CDR3 DNA reads TGCGCCAGCAGCTCCGCGGGCCCTATCCTCTCCTACAATGAGCAGTTCTTC. Its protein product is CASSSAGPILSYNEQFF.

In its sample, this clonotype was seen a few times. Here the CDR3 reads CSVDLALDYNEQFF. DNA for the CDR3: TGCAGCGTTGACCTAGCGCTAGACTACAATGAGCAGTTCTTC. The chain has TRBV29-1 and TRBJ2-1; D may be TRBD2 (6 bases). The CDR3 contains 14 residues. Deletions cut 3 bases from V and 3 bases from J, with 12 bases between. Germline lookup yields CDR1 SQVTM and CDR2 ANQGSEA.

This clonotype was seen a handful of times. V gene TRBV6-5 combines with J gene TRBJ1-4; D unresolved. The V end lost 5 bases, the J end lost 11 bases, and 12 bases lay between the germline ends. The CDR3 is 12 amino acids. Germline CDR1 and CDR2: MNHEY and SVGAGI. The DNA for the CDR3 is TGTGCCAGCAGTGGGGTAGACGGGAAACTGTTTTTT. Translated: CASSGVDGKLFF.

This clonotype was recorded a few times. The chain is built from TRBV29-1 and TRBJ1-2; perhaps TRBD1 as D (5 bases). The germline gives CDR1 SQVTM, CDR2 ANQGSEA. This CDR3 comprises 14 residues. The germline V and J ends were trimmed by 3 bases and 0 bases, with 11 bases remaining between them. In nucleotides, the CDR3 is TGCAGCGTTGAGAGGCAGGGAGCTAACTATGGCTACACCTTC. Translation: CSVERQGANYGYTF.

This clonotype occurred a few times. The chain combines TRBV6-5 with TRBJ2-2; no clear D gene. This CDR3 comprises 17 residues. CDR1 is MNHEY, CDR2 SVGAGI, per germline. The V gene lost 0 bases and the J gene lost 0 bases, with 11 bases spanning the gap. CDR3 in amino acids: CASSYSISGANTGELFF. CDR3 bases: TGTGCCAGCAGTTACTCGATTAGTGGCGCGAACACCGGGGAGCTGTTTTTT.

In its sample, this clonotype was seen a few times. The rearrangement uses TRBV10-1 and TRBJ2-4; D is ambiguous. V dropped 0 bases and J dropped 2 bases, with 8 bases sitting between them. CDR1 and CDR2 (germline): WNHNN, SYGVQD (reference sequence). The CDR3 extends over 15 amino acids. The CDR3 loop reads CASSESGSSKNIQYF. CDR3 nucleotides: TGCGCCAGCAGTGAGTCTGGGTCGTCCAAAAACATTCAGTACTTC.

The chain carries TRBV6-1 and TRBJ2-7, with TRBD2 matching 10 bases. The trim removed 3 bases at V and 3 bases at J, leaving 8 bases unmatched. This CDR3 spans 16 amino acids. In germline, CDR1 is MNHNS, CDR2 SASEGT. CDR3 in amino acids: CASSDLRLAGLYEQYF. CDR3 nucleotides: TGTGCCAGCAGTGATCTTAGACTAGCGGGCCTCTACGAGCAGTACTTC.

The table lists this clonotype with many counts. The rearrangement joins TRBV15 to TRBJ1-5, with D hard to call. In germline, CDR1 is LNHNV, CDR2 YYDKDF (reference sequence). Trimming removed 1 base at V and 0 bases at J, with 4 bases between. The CDR3 contains 14 residues. This chain's CDR3 is CATSRGTSNQPQHF. CDR3 nucleotide sequence: TGTGCCACCAGCAGAGGGACTAGCAATCAGCCCCAGCATTTT.

V is TRBV7-9 and J is TRBJ2-1, with 9 bases lining up with TRBD2. From germline, CDR1 is SEHNR and CDR2 FQNEAQ (reference sequence). This CDR3 contains 16 residues. The trim removed 4 bases at V and 8 bases at J, leaving 12 bases unmatched. The CDR3 reads CASSSYTAGGPHEQFF. CDR3 DNA: TGTGCCAGCAGCTCCTATACCGCGGGGGGGCCCCATGAGCAGTTCTTC.

This chain connects TRBV5-1 to TRBJ2-7; the D gene is possibly TRBD2 (7 bases). The CDR3 covers 17 residues. The germline gives CDR1 SGHRS, CDR2 YFSETQ. The V end lost 1 base, the J end lost 0 bases, and 17 bases lay between the germline ends. The DNA for the CDR3 is TGCGCCAGCAGCTTGTTGGGGGGGCGACAGACCTCCTACGAGCAGTACTTC. It is translated as CASSLLGGRQTSYEQYF.

The gene calls are TRBV7-2 and TRBJ2-7; 11 bases align to TRBD2. CDR1 is SGHTA and CDR2 is FQGNSA in the germline V gene. J was trimmed by 4 bases and V by 1 base; bases with no gene match: 6. This CDR3 region has 16 residues. CDR3 in amino acids: CASSLGIAGGQYEQYF. DNA of the CDR3: TGTGCCAGCAGCTTAGGTATAGCGGGAGGGCAATACGAGCAGTACTTC.

In its sample, this clonotype was seen many times. The V gene is TRBV28, the J gene TRBJ2-3, with 8 bases lining up with TRBD2. CDR3 length: 17 residues. The junction had 11 bases not matched to a gene; V was cut back by 4 bases and J by 2 bases. Germline-derived CDR1 and CDR2 are MDHEN and SYDVKM. The CDR3 loop is CASSSLLTSELTDTQYF. Written as DNA, the CDR3 is TGTGCCAGCAGTTCCCTTTTGACTAGCGAGCTCACAGATACGCAGTATTTT.

The V and J genes are TRBV4-3 and TRBJ1-5, with D unresolved. V was shortened by 1 base and J by 6 bases, with 10 bases between the two germline ends. Germline V lookup: CDR1 LGHNA, CDR2 YSLEER. CDR3 length: 14 residues. CDR3 nucleotides: TGCGCCAGCAGCCAAGTCTCGGGCAGTCAGCCCCAGCATTTT. It is translated as CASSQVSGSQPQHF.

The V gene is TRBV6-2 or TRBV6-3, the J gene TRBJ2-1, with 9 nucleotides matching TRBD2. This CDR3 has 14 amino acids. The germline gives CDR1 MNHEY, CDR2 SVGEGT. V lost 7 bases, J lost 7 bases, and 8 bases stayed unmatched. The DNA for the CDR3 is TGTGCCAGCACCCTGCGGGGGGGTCTGAATGAGCAGTTCTTC. It specifies CASTLRGGLNEQFF.

This clonotype came up a few times. The V and J genes are TRBV5-1 and TRBJ1-2; the match to TRBD1 covers 8 bases. Germline V gene sequence: CDR1 SGHRS, CDR2 YFSETQ. Trimming took 3 bases from V and 7 from J; bases not matched to a gene: 8. The CDR3 spans 14 residues. CDR3 sequence reads: CASSSQDRVAGYTF. DNA for the CDR3: TGCGCCAGCAGCTCCCAGGACAGGGTTGCTGGCTACACCTTC.

V gene TRBV12-3 or TRBV12-4 combines with J gene TRBJ1-6; D is unclear. V dropped 2 bases and J dropped 8 bases, with 10 bases sitting between them. The CDR3 extends over 14 amino acids. The CDR3, as DNA: TGTGCCAGCAGTTTACGGGGTGGGGATTCACCCCTCCACTTT. This codes for CASSLRGGDSPLHF.

This rearrangement joins TRBV6-1 to TRBJ2-7; 9 nucleotides match TRBD1. CDR1 is MNHNS and CDR2 is SASEGT in the germline V gene. CDR3 size: 15 residues. After removal of 6 bases from V and 3 bases from J, the junction contained 9 bases not matched to a gene. CDR3: CASRTGTGSNYEQYF. The CDR3 DNA reads as TGTGCCAGCAGAACCGGGACAGGGTCAAACTACGAGCAGTACTTC.

The rearrangement links TRBV12-3 or TRBV12-4 to TRBJ2-1; D is possibly TRBD1 (10 bases). The CDR3 consists of 16 residues. V gave up 5 bases and J gave up 4 bases, with 18 bases separating them. The CDR3 DNA sequence: TGTGCCAGCAGTCCGCGGGGGGGACAGGGGTACAATGAGCAGTTCTTC. It encodes CASSPRGGQGYNEQFF.

V usage is TRBV20-1 and J usage is TRBJ1-2, with D possibly being TRBD1 (5 bases). The CDR3 length is 14 residues. Germline-derived CDR1 and CDR2 are DFQATT and SNEGSKA (reference sequence). V gave up 5 bases and J gave up 0 bases, with 13 bases separating them. The CDR3 loop reads CSASGTQANYGYTF. The CDR3, as DNA: TGCAGTGCTTCCGGGACCCAAGCTAACTATGGCTACACCTTC.

This chain joins TRBV10-3 and TRBJ2-7; 7 positions agree with TRBD1. The CDR3 totals 13 residues. The junction had 7 bases not matched to a gene; V was cut back by 11 bases and J by 0 bases. Germline V gives CDR1 ENHRY, CDR2 SYGVKD. Here the CDR3 DNA reads TGTGCCCTGGACAGGAGGCTCTCCTACGAGCAGTACTTC. Amino acids: CALDRRLSYEQYF.

There are a few counts of this clonotype. The rearrangement links TRBV5-1 to TRBJ1-1; 7 nucleotides align to TRBD1. Per the germline V gene, CDR1 is SGHRS and CDR2 is YFSETQ. The CDR3 is 15 amino acids. Trimming at V came to 4 bases and at J to 6 bases, leaving 12 bases not matched to a gene. CDR3 nucleotides: TGCGCCAGCAGCCGAAACTCCGGGACAGAGCCTGAAGCTTTCTTT. Its protein product is CASSRNSGTEPEAFF.

This clonotype was recorded a few times. The V call is TRBV29-1, the J call TRBJ1-1; tentatively, D is TRBD1 (6 bases). CDR1 SQVTM and CDR2 ANQGSEA come from the germline V gene. Trimming took off 4 bases at V and 5 bases at J, with 8 bases between the two ends. The CDR3 consists of 11 residues. CDR3 bases: TGCAGCGTTGCAGGGGAAACTGAAGCTTTCTTT. This translates into CSVAGETEAFF.

This clonotype was counted a few times. This chain uses TRBV20-1 with TRBJ2-3, with TRBD2 matching over 14 bases. The CDR3 spans 19 residues. Germline V gene data show CDR1 as DFQATT and CDR2 as SNEGSKA (reference sequence). The trim removed 1 base at V and 1 base at J, leaving 10 bases unmatched. CDR3 DNA sequence: TGCAGTGCTAGAGGTTTTGGGACTAGCGGGGGAATTGGCACAGATACGCAGTATTTT. Encoded protein: CSARGFGTSGGIGTDTQYF.

This clonotype was observed at least ten times. The chain recombines TRBV5-1 with TRBJ1-6, with TRBD1 identical over 9 bases. The germline CDR1 and CDR2 sequences are SGHRS and YFSETQ. V lost 4 bases and J lost 6; bases outside the gene matches: 5. The CDR3 consists of 15 residues. CDR3 amino acids: CASSPMTGGNSPLHF. Here the CDR3 DNA reads TGCGCCAGCAGCCCGATGACAGGGGGTAATTCACCCCTCCACTTT.

This rearrangement joins TRBV5-1 to TRBJ2-5, with 7 nucleotides matching TRBD2. Germline V gene sequence: CDR1 SGHRS, CDR2 YFSETQ. The junction had 12 bases not matched to a gene; V was cut back by 4 bases and J by 3 bases. CDR3 length equals 16 residues. The CDR3, as DNA: TGCGCCAGCAGCCGAGGCCAGCGGGGAGGTGAAGAGACCCAGTACTTC. It yields the protein CASSRGQRGGEETQYF.